Only a few counts were recorded for the clone carrying this T cell receptor beta chain. What it recognizes is unknown. CDR3 length equals 16 residues. Per the germline V gene, CDR1 is SGHRS and CDR2 is YFSETQ. V shed 0 bases, J shed 1 base, and the junction held 0 bases outside the gene matches. This sample was taken from a study of cytomegalovirus exposure and HLA in healthy donors. 13 Jbeta primers and 60 Vbeta primers were used for the PCR. Using immunoSEQ multiplex PCR, the repertoire was profiled, and TCRdb retains in-frame clones only, with some absent. The repertoire holds 95,000 to 150,000 clones, with 75% to 90% as singletons. General observations from the study: Later analysis found that TCR beta chains associated with HLA were more clonally expanded than other, equally common chains. The productive fraction for most TCR beta V segments was about 90% or about 30% in an earlier analysis. Fewer N-insertions than the approximately 700-donor mean were reportedly shown by an Asian-associated ancestry cluster in a later analysis. Later analysis demonstrated an association between a missense DCLRE1C variant and TCR beta V- and J-gene trimming.

This TCR was recovered from a man in his thirties or forties in good health and CMV-seronegative. The sequenced sample was PBMCs. The gene calls are TRBV5-1 and TRBJ2-3; 12 nucleotides match TRBD2. The CDR3 spells CASSLGLAGGTDTQYF. DNA for the CDR3: TGCGCCAGCAGCTTGGGACTAGCGGGGGGCACAGATACGCAGTATTTT.